This T cell receptor (beta chain) originates from a study of PD-L1 blockade in urothelial cancer. The CDR3 extends over 14 amino acids. With V trimmed by 2 bases and J by 10 bases, 6 bases remained unmatched. CDR1 SGHRS and CDR2 YFSETQ come from the germline V gene. Time point noted: pretreatment peripheral blood. The repertoire was sequenced with immunoSEQ multiplex PCR; TCRdb's copy has only in-frame clones and lacks some. The sample records approximately 86,000 clones, over 80% being singletons. The gene calls are TRBV5-1 and TRBJ1-4, with TRBD1 matching 9 bases. The source is a man aged 35 to 55 with urothelial cancer. The sequenced sample was PBMCs, obtained around atezolizumab (anti-PD-L1) treatment. Here the CDR3 DNA reads TGCGCCAGCAGCTTCCTCCGGGACAGGGCAAAACTGTTTTTT. Residues: CASSFLRDRAKLFF. The whole variable domain, filled in from reference TRBV5-1 and TRBJ1-4, reads KAGVTQTPRYLIKTRGQQVTLSCSPISGHRSVSWYQQTPGQGLQFLFEYFSETQRNKGNFPGRFSGRQFSNSRSEMNVSTLELGDSALYLCASSFLRDRAKLFFGSGTQLSVL.